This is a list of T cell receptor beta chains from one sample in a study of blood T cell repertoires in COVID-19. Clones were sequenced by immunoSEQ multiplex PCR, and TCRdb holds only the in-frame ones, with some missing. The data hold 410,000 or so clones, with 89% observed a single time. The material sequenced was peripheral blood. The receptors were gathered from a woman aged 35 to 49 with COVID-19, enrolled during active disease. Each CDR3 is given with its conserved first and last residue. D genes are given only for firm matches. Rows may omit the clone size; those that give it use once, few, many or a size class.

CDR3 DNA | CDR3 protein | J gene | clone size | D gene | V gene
TGCGCCAGCAGCCAAGAACCCCCCCCGGGAGAGACCCAGTACTTC | CASSQEPPPGETQYF | TRBJ2-5 | . | . | TRBV4-1
TGTGCCAGCAGCTCGGGACAGCTAAAAAACATTCAGTACTTC | CASSSGQLKNIQYF | TRBJ2-4 | once | TRBD1 | TRBV7-9
TGCGCCAGCAGCCTCCTTTGGACAGGGGGCTCTGGGGCCAACGTCCTGACTTTC | CASSLLWTGGSGANVLTF | TRBJ2-6 | . | TRBD1 | TRBV5-1
TGTGCCTGGGGGAGGGACCGACCCTATGGCTACACCTTC | CAWGRDRPYGYTF | TRBJ1-2 | . | . | TRBV30
TGTGCCAGCAGTGAAGCGCTTTCGACGGACTTAAGAAATGAGCAGTTCTTC | CASSEALSTDLRNEQFF | TRBJ2-1 | . | . | TRBV2
TGCGCCAGCAGCCAACGTACTAGCGGGAGGGTAGGGCAAGAGACCCAGTACTTC | CASSQRTSGRVGQETQYF | TRBJ2-5 | . | TRBD2 | TRBV4-1
TGTGCCAGCAGCTCGGGGACAGCGGACTATGGCTACACCTTC | CASSSGTADYGYTF | TRBJ1-2 | . | TRBD1 | TRBV7-3
TGCGCCAGCAGTCAATCAGCGGGGGCGACTTTTTTCTATGGCTACACCTTC | CASSQSAGATFFYGYTF | TRBJ1-2 | . | . | TRBV23-1
TGTGCCAGCTTCGGAGGCGATGGCTACACCTTC | CASFGGDGYTF | TRBJ1-2 | . | . | TRBV2
TGTGCCAGCAGCTTAAGTCGGGGAGGAAGGGATACGCAGTATTTT | CASSLSRGGRDTQYF | TRBJ2-3 | . | . | TRBV11-1